Following are 11 T cell receptor beta chains from one sample sequenced in a study of T-cell reconstitution after alpha-beta-depleted transplantation in children. As it was prepared, the TCRbeta library received unique molecular identifiers. In TCRdb, the PCR reads were re-called with MiXCR into one record per CDR3 protein. The sample lists 70,000 to 95,000 distinct CDR3 sequences, 9.5% to 15% seen once, with about 15% in the top ten. The sequenced sample was PBMCs from the stem cell graft donor, obtained from the stem cell graft. The receptors derive from a human donor who donated a stem cell graft to a child with inherited bone marrow failure.

This clonotype was seen repeatedly, ten times or more. The V call is TRBV7-3, the J call TRBJ2-6; no definite D call. The V gene lost 6 bases and the J gene lost 0 bases, with 3 bases spanning the gap. From germline, CDR1 is SGHTA and CDR2 FQGTGA. The CDR3 consists of 13 residues. The DNA of the CDR3 is TGTGCCAGCAGGGCCTCTGGGGCCAACGTCCTGACTTTC. Its protein is CASRASGANVLTF.

V usage is TRBV18 and J usage is TRBJ2-7, with D maybe TRBD1 (5 bases). V dropped 6 bases and J dropped 6 bases, with 9 bases sitting between them. The CDR3 is made up of 11 amino acids. Germline CDR1 and CDR2: KGHSH and LQKENI. In DNA form, the CDR3 reads TGTGCCAGCTCCCAAGGGGTCGAGCAGTACTTC. It translates to CASSQGVEQYF.

This clonotype was observed many times. V is TRBV7-8 and J is TRBJ2-2, with unresolved D. The CDR3 totals 16 residues. Germline-derived CDR1 and CDR2 are SGHVS and FQNEAQ. Trimming stripped 0 bases from V and 1 base from J, with 9 bases between. The CDR3 DNA is TGTGCCAGCAGCTTAGCGGTACTTAAGAACACCGGGGAGCTGTTTTTT. It is translated as CASSLAVLKNTGELFF.

This clonotype has a count of ten or more. CDR3 protein: CASSQDRKETQYF. CDR3 nucleotide sequence: TGTGCCAGCAGCCAAGATCGGAAGGAGACCCAGTACTTC. This chain connects TRBV4-2 to TRBJ2-5; D not resolved. The CDR3 runs 13 residues. Germline V gene lookup returns CDR1 LGHNA and CDR2 YNFKEQ. The germline V and J ends were trimmed by 0 bases and 5 bases, with 7 bases remaining between them.

In its sample, this clonotype was seen many times. This rearrangement joins TRBV20-1 to TRBJ1-1, with a possible D match to TRBD1 (5 bases). The germline gives CDR1 DFQATT, CDR2 SNEGSKA (reference sequence). The CDR3 runs to 15 residues. Trimming left V 0 bases short and J 2 bases short, with 13 bases between. As DNA, the CDR3 is TGCAGTGCTAGAGACACCTGGGGGAGTAACACTGAAGCTTTCTTT. As protein: CSARDTWGSNTEAFF.

Ten or more counts support this clonotype. The chain uses TRBV5-1 and TRBJ1-2; weak D call: TRBD1 (5 bases). Germline loops: CDR1 SGHRS, CDR2 YFSETQ. Trimming shortened V by 0 bases and J by 1 base, and 10 bases separated the two germline ends. CDR3 length: 15 amino acids. Here the CDR3 DNA reads TGCGCCAGCAGCTTGGCCGGGACCTTTAACTATGGCTACACCTTC. Translating gives CASSLAGTFNYGYTF.

This clonotype was seen at least ten times. For the CDR3, the DNA is TGTGCCAGCAGCTTTTTATCCGGGACTAGAATCAATGAGCAGTTCTTC. Translated, it gives CASSFLSGTRINEQFF. The rearrangement links TRBV7-2 to TRBJ2-1, with TRBD2 identical over 8 bases. Trimming took 3 bases from V and 6 from J; bases not matched to a gene: 10. Germline values: CDR1 SGHTA, CDR2 FQGNSA. The CDR3 loop spans 16 amino acids.

This clonotype was detected many times. V usage is TRBV29-1 and J usage is TRBJ2-1, with a weak D call TRBD1 (6 bases). Looked up from germline, CDR1 is SQVTM and CDR2 is ANQGSEA. CDR3 length: 13 amino acids. Trimming cost V 4 bases and J 8 bases, with 15 bases left between them. CDR3 sequence (DNA): TGCAGCGTTGTACGAAAACAGGGATATGAGCAGTTCTTC. This sequence encodes CSVVRKQGYEQFF.

This clonotype showed up many times. The rearrangement joins TRBV7-2 to TRBJ2-7; 8 bases are a match to TRBD1. Unmatched junction bases numbered 2, after V lost 5 bases and J lost 5 bases. In germline, CDR1 is SGHTA, CDR2 FQGNSA. The CDR3 has 12 residues. DNA of the CDR3: TGTGCCAGCAGCAACAGGGGGGACGAGCAGTACTTC. It yields the protein CASSNRGDEQYF.

Many counts were recorded for this clonotype. The rearrangement uses TRBV7-2 and TRBJ2-7, with 9 bases fitting TRBD2. CDR3 length: 14 residues. Per germline, CDR1 SGHTA and CDR2 FQGNSA. Trimming took 5 bases from V and 0 from J; bases not matched to a gene: 2. As DNA, the CDR3 is TGTGCCAGCAGCACTAGCGGGTCCTCCTACGAGCAGTACTTC. It translates to CASSTSGSSYEQYF.

This chain uses TRBV29-1 with TRBJ2-5; D is unresolved. Germline values: CDR1 SQVTM, CDR2 ANQGSEA. Trimming shortened V by 4 bases and J by 5 bases, and 23 bases separated the two germline ends. The CDR3 loop spans 16 amino acids. In nucleotides, the CDR3 is TGCAGCGTTGGCCCCCCAACCCTAATCACCGGGGAGACCCAGTACTTC. Protein sequence: CSVGPPTLITGETQYF.